One and the same sample provided the 20 T cell receptor beta chains below, sequenced in a study of CD8+CD57+ T cells in acquired aplastic anemia (dated by TCRdb to the late 2010s). Flow cytometry had shown CD8+CD57+ cell expansion in the patients selected for sequencing. Sequencing instrument: Illumina HiSeq 2000. TCR beta VDJ combination and CDR3 sequence profiling used genomic DNA as the template. The raw public data were reprocessed by TCRdb itself: fastp quality trimming at Q25, MiXCR clonotype calling, in-frame beta chains only. Identical CDR3 protein sequences are pooled into one entry, listed with their most common genes and DNA. The table for this sample lists around 170,000 distinct CDR3 sequences; around half of them were counted only once. Jointly, the top ten make up around 3.2% of the sample. The sample taken for sequencing was sorted CD4+, CD8+, or CD8+CD57+ T cells (not recorded which) from PBMCs. The receptors were gathered from a human donor with aplastic anemia.

This clonotype showed up many times. V gene TRBV11-2 combines with J gene TRBJ2-3, with D possibly matching TRBD1 (8 bases). This CDR3 is built from 14 residues. Trimming cost V 5 bases and J 8 bases, with 17 bases left between them. Germline CDR1 SGHAT, CDR2 FQNNGV. The CDR3 reads CASSGLDREGTQYF. The CDR3 coding sequence is TGTGCCAGCAGCGGCTTGGACAGGGAGGGTACGCAGTATTTT.

The chain combines TRBV10-3 with TRBJ1-2; possible D gene TRBD1, 5 bases. With 3 bases removed from V and 3 bases from J, the gap between germline ends came to 11 bases. Germline V gene lookup returns CDR1 ENHRY and CDR2 SYGVKD. CDR3 length: 14 amino acids. The CDR3 reads CAISDLDRDYGYTF. The CDR3 DNA reads as TGTGCCATCAGTGATCTCGACAGAGACTATGGCTACACCTTC.

The chain is built from TRBV30 and TRBJ2-5; D is unclear. From germline, CDR1 is GTSNPN and CDR2 SVGIG (reference sequence). Trimming pared 3 bases from V and 4 bases from J, leaving 9 bases between. The CDR3 runs to 12 residues. The CDR3 DNA follows: TGTGCCTGGAGGCCGGAGAGAGAGACCCAGTACTTC. Encoded protein: CAWRPERETQYF.

The CDR3, as DNA: TGTGCCAGCAGTGAGAAACAGGGAGTGTCCGGCGGCTACACCTTC. Amino acid sequence: CASSEKQGVSGGYTF. The V and J genes are TRBV2 and TRBJ1-2, with D perhaps matching TRBD1 (6 bases). The length of the CDR3 is 15 residues. Germline lookup yields CDR1 SNHLY and CDR2 FYNNEI. Trimming left V 3 bases short and J 8 bases short, with 19 bases between.

This clonotype has a single count. This chain uses TRBV19 with TRBJ1-1, with 9 bases aligning to TRBD1. The CDR3 is made up of 15 amino acids. CDR1 and CDR2 from the germline V gene are LNHDA and SQIVND (reference sequence). With V trimmed by 3 bases and J by 3 bases, 5 bases remained unmatched. The CDR3 here is CASSITGGRDTEAFF. The CDR3 DNA is TGTGCCAGTAGTATCACAGGGGGCAGGGACACTGAAGCTTTCTTT.

This clonotype was picked up one time. The chain combines TRBV19 with TRBJ1-6, with 9 bases identical to TRBD1. Trimming removed 4 bases from V and 9 bases from J; junction bases left unmatched: 4. This CDR3 region has 14 residues. Germline values: CDR1 LNHDA, CDR2 SQIVND (reference sequence). The CDR3 loop reads CASSTGQGCSPLHF. CDR3 DNA sequence: TGTGCCAGTAGTACCGGACAGGGGTGTTCACCCCTCCACTTT.

A few counts support this clonotype. This rearrangement joins TRBV24-1 to TRBJ2-7, with TRBD1 matching over 7 bases. The CDR3 sequence is 13 residues long. Looked up from germline, CDR1 is KGHDR and CDR2 is SFDVKD. Trimming removed 9 bases from V and 3 bases from J; junction bases left unmatched: 7. CDR3 nucleotides: TGTGCCACCGCCCCGGACAGGTGCTACGAGCAGTACGTC. The encoded protein is CATAPDRCYEQYV.

This clonotype was seen repeatedly, ten times or more. V usage is TRBV24-1 and J usage is TRBJ2-3; D not certain. Germline V gives CDR1 KGHDR, CDR2 SFDVKD. Between the trimmed V and J ends, which lost 1 base and 1 base, there was a span of 8 bases. This CDR3 is 15 amino acids long. In DNA, the CDR3 is TGTGCCACCAGTGATTTCCGAGGTCGCACAGATACGCAGTATTTT. Translated: CATSDFRGRTDTQYF.

The chain has TRBV5-4 and TRBJ1-2, with 12 bases lining up with TRBD1. The V gene's germline CDR1 is SGHNT and CDR2 YYREEE (reference sequence). CDR3 length: 18 residues. After removal of 1 base from V and 4 bases from J, the junction contained 11 bases not matched to a gene. As DNA, the CDR3 is TGTGCCAGCAGCTTGTGCGGGACAGGGGGCGCGAGTAGCTATGGCTACACCTTC. Protein product: CASSLCGTGGASSYGYTF. Looking up the rest from reference TRBV5-4 and TRBJ1-2 gives the full variable domain: ETGVTQSPTHLIKTRGQQVTLRCSSQSGHNTVSWYQQALGQGPQFIFQYYREEENGRGNFPPRFSGLQFPNYSSELNVNALELDDSALYLCASSLCGTGGASSYGYTFGSGTRLTVV.

Concerning this clonotype: Given a much more abundant clone one base away, this may be a read error. The chain couples TRBV20-1 to TRBJ2-1, with D possibly TRBD2 on 5 matching bases. Germline lookup yields CDR1 DFQATT and CDR2 SNEGSKA (reference sequence). The CDR3 is made up of 13 amino acids. Trimming pared 5 bases from V and 12 bases from J, leaving 20 bases between. CDR3 coding DNA: TGCAGTGCTGGCGACTTGCTAGGAGGAGGGCAGTTCTTC. Encoded protein: CSAGDLLGGGQFF.

The gene calls are TRBV5-6 and TRBJ2-5, with 11 bases aligning to TRBD2. Per the germline V gene, CDR1 is SGHDT and CDR2 is YYEEEE. The CDR3 extends over 19 amino acids. V was clipped by 4 bases and J by 3 bases; unmatched bases: 17. The DNA of the CDR3 is TGTGCCAGCAGCCGGACCGACTTTAGCGGGAGGGTAAAAGAAGAGACCCAGTACTTC. Its protein product is CASSRTDFSGRVKEETQYF.

The rearrangement uses TRBV7-3 and TRBJ2-3; TRBD2 matches at 14 bases. Looked up from germline, CDR1 is SGHTA and CDR2 is FQGTGA. Unmatched junction bases numbered 6, after V lost 6 bases and J lost 4 bases. There are 16 residues in the CDR3. As DNA, the CDR3 is TGTGCCAGCAGTCGAGGACTAGCGGGAGGCGCAGATACGCAGTATTTT. This codes for CASSRGLAGGADTQYF. The whole variable domain, remainder taken from reference TRBV7-3 and TRBJ2-3, is GAGVSQTPSNKVTEKGKYVELRCDPISGHTALYWYRQSLGQGPEFLIYFQGTGAADDSGLPNDRFFAVRPEGSVSTLKIQRTERGDSAVYLCASSRGLAGGADTQYFGPGTRLTVL.

As for this clonotype: Because the CDR3 is missing its conserved closing phenylalanine or tryptophan, this is likely a read error. The chain combines TRBV5-1 with TRBJ1-1; D might be TRBD1 (6 bases). Between the trimmed V and J ends, which lost 1 base and 1 base, there was a span of 8 bases. Germline lookup yields CDR1 SGHRS and CDR2 YFSETQ. This CDR3 has 14 amino acids. CDR3 sequence: CASSLKGGNTEAFS. For the CDR3, the DNA is TGCGCCAGCAGCTTGAAAGGGGGGAACACTGAAGCTTTCTCT.

This clonotype was seen at least ten times. The chain employs TRBV18 and TRBJ2-7; D call uncertain. Trimming took 3 bases from V and 0 from J, leaving 6 bases between them. Germline lookup yields CDR1 KGHSH and CDR2 LQKENI. CDR3 length: 13 amino acids. The CDR3 coding sequence is TGTGCCAGCTCACCTCTCTCCTCCTACGAGCAGTACTTC. Its translation is CASSPLSSYEQYF.

This chain connects TRBV20-1 to TRBJ2-2; 7 nucleotides agree with TRBD2. The V gene's germline CDR1 is DFQATT and CDR2 SNEGSKA (reference sequence). This CDR3 comprises 14 residues. Trimming removed 3 bases from V and 5 bases from J; junction bases left unmatched: 6. The CDR3 spells CSASLFGRTGELFF. DNA for the CDR3: TGCAGTGCTAGCCTCTTCGGGAGGACCGGGGAGCTGTTTTTT.

Ten or more counts support this clonotype. This chain joins TRBV29-1 and TRBJ1-1, with TRBD1 matching over 7 bases. CDR1 is SQVTM and CDR2 is ANQGSEA in the germline V gene. V shed 8 bases and J 8 bases; nucleotides not matched to a gene: 8. The CDR3 totals 11 residues. CDR3 coding DNA: TGCAGCTACGGGACAGCTGGGGAAGCTTTCTTT. As protein: CSYGTAGEAFF.

The chain is built from TRBV2 and TRBJ2-7; 8 nucleotides agree with TRBD1. The V gene's germline CDR1 is SNHLY and CDR2 FYNNEI. V lost 7 bases to trimming and J lost 3 bases; unmatched junction nucleotides: 2. CDR3 size: 12 residues. Written as DNA, the CDR3 is TGTGCCAGCAAGGACAGGGACTACGAGCAGTACGTC. This sequence encodes CASKDRDYEQYV.

The table lists this clonotype with many counts. The rearrangement joins TRBV9 to TRBJ1-2; TRBD1 matches 7 bases. The CDR3 spans 15 residues. The germline V gene encodes CDR1 SGDLS and CDR2 YYNGEE. J was trimmed by 4 bases and V by 3 bases; bases with no gene match: 9. CDR3: CASSAQMGQFYGYTF. CDR3 bases: TGTGCCAGCAGCGCCCAGATGGGACAGTTCTATGGCTACACCTTC.

CDR3 sequence: CATSREGGQPQHF. The CDR3 coding sequence is TGTGCCACCAGCAGAGAAGGTGGCCAGCCCCAGCATTTT. This chain uses TRBV15 with TRBJ1-5; no reliable D call. The CDR3 is 13 residues long. Germline loops: CDR1 LNHNV, CDR2 YYDKDF (reference sequence). V was clipped by 0 bases and J by 7 bases, with 7 bases between them.

For this clonotype: A much bigger clone sits one base away, suggesting this may be a read error. The rearrangement joins TRBV4-3 to TRBJ1-1; D is ambiguous. The germline gives CDR1 LGHNA, CDR2 YSLEER. The CDR3 is 14 amino acids. The CDR3 DNA follows: TGCGCCAGCAGCAGACTTTTGGTGAACACTAAAGCTTTCTTT. The encoded protein is CASSRLLVNTKAFF.